The entry below gives a single T cell receptor beta chain sequence along with its context. What it recognizes is unknown. Other DNA sequences from this sample encode an identical CDR3 as well. These data originate in a study of shared clonotypes between healthy human individuals. The study separated CD4+ cells into CD45RA+ naive and CD45RA-negative memory subsets. Sequencing was at deep level. This table comes from immunoSEQ multiplex PCR, and its TCRdb copy is limited to in-frame clones, with some not included. The table records under 750,000 clones, 72% of them present only once. Findings and limits, study-wide: Non-shared clonotypes had lower generation probabilities than those shared by all four donors. Naive CD4 clonotypes overlapped across a handful of donors at about 5%.

The germline V gene has CDR1 KGHSH and CDR2 LQKENI. V lost 3 bases, J lost 1 base, and 2 bases stayed unmatched. The CDR3 runs 15 residues. The receptor comes from a woman between 25 and 40 years old in good health. The rearrangement joins TRBV18 to TRBJ2-1; 8 bases fit TRBD1. Sequencing was carried out using memory CD4+ T cells sorted from blood. The subset denotes: CD45RA-negative fraction. In DNA, the CDR3 is TGTGCCAGCTCACCCGGACAGGGATCCTACAATGAGCAGTTCTTC. Protein product: CASSPGQGSYNEQFF.